The clone carrying this TCR beta chain was picked up many times. Its antigen is still unknown. TCRdb redid the calling of the RT-PCR reads with MiXCR, one entry per CDR3 protein. The sample carries over 400,000 distinct CDR3 sequences, about 10% recorded once. This entry comes from a study of response to subunit inactivated influenza vaccine. Study-wide findings and caveats: Authors suggested each seasonal flu vaccination may recruit only limited numbers of new T cells.

This CDR3 has 12 amino acids. Trimming pared 5 bases from V and 4 bases from J, leaving 8 bases between. CDR1 is ENHRY and CDR2 is SYGVKD in the germline V gene. This rearrangement joins TRBV10-3 to TRBJ2-5, with D possibly being TRBD2 (5 bases). Here the sequenced sample was PBMCs from blood, taken roughly 46 days after vaccination. The receptor comes from a man aged 45 to 65 who received an inactivated influenza vaccine. Here the CDR3 DNA reads TGTGCCATCAGTCGAGGAGGAGAGACCCAGTACTTC. Translation: CAISRGGETQYF.